The clone carrying this T cell receptor (beta chain) was seen a few times. The antigen is unknown. The libraries were made with immunoSEQ v3. Produced via immunoSEQ multiplex PCR; TCRdb's table is partial and in-frame only. The table has 20,000 to 25,000 clones, about two thirds seen once. The CDR3 contains 14 residues. Germline V gene sequence: CDR1 WSHSY, CDR2 SAAADI. V gave up 8 bases and J gave up 0 bases, with 14 bases separating them. The data stem from a study of TIL therapy for anti-PD-1-resistant metastatic lung cancer. Study information: Half of patients were current or former smokers. By whole-exome sequencing, median non-synonymous tumor mutation burden was around 1.4 mutations per megabase. General study points: Treatment-naive, never-smoker and oncogene-addicted patients were overrepresented in this highly selected cohort.

Described time point: pre-treatment sample, taken before nivolumab and TIL therapy. Adults with stage 4 NSCLC were enrolled in a phase I trial. The source is a person aged 25 to 79 with non-small cell lung cancer. The source was blood, collected at baseline. The chain links TRBV10-2 to TRBJ2-7; no firm D call. CDR3 bases: TGCGCCAGCGGTCCCGCGAGCAGCTCCTACGAGCAGTACTTC. Amino acids: CASGPASSSYEQYF.